This is a list of T cell receptor beta chains from one sample in a study of human T cells and chemical hapten exposure. TCRdb reprocessed the RACE reads via MiXCR and lists one record per CDR3 protein. The sample includes around 99,000 distinct CDR3 sequences, approximately 10% of them seen just once. The sample consisted of whole blood, taken in connection with sensitization to the hapten diphenylcyclopropenone (DPC). The receptor source for this set is a man aged 35 to 55 with alopecia areata. Some clones in this sample may be carry-over from other donors' samples. CDR3s include the opening cysteine and the closing phenylalanine or tryptophan. D genes are given only for firm matches. Clone size appears in some rows only: once, few, many, or a class for an expanded clone.

D: -
size: -
J: TRBJ2-5
V: TRBV14
CDR3: CASSQDKRDQETQYF
DNA: TGTGCCAGCAGCCAAGATAAGCGAGACCAAGAGACCCAGTACTTC

D: -
size: -
J: TRBJ2-5
V: TRBV3-1
CDR3: CASSQDGKETRYF
DNA: TGTGCCAGCAGCCAAGATGGAAAAGAGACCCGGTACTTC

D: -
size: few
J: TRBJ2-3
V: TRBV29-1
CDR3: CSVEDWGLAATDTQYF
DNA: TGCAGCGTTGAAGATTGGGGGCTAGCGGCTACAGATACGCAGTATTTT

D: -
size: few
J: TRBJ1-2
V: TRBV18
CDR3: CASSPGTEKAGYTF
DNA: TGTGCCAGCTCCCCCGGGACGGAAAAGGCTGGCTACACCTTC

D: TRBD1
size: -
J: TRBJ1-2
V: TRBV28
CDR3: CASSIPGQGGNYGYTF
DNA: TGTGCCAGCAGTATCCCCGGACAGGGAGGAAACTATGGCTACACCTTC

D: -
size: -
J: TRBJ1-2
V: TRBV11-2
CDR3: CASSLARPPTGYYGYTF
DNA: TGTGCCAGCAGCTTAGCCAGACCTCCCACAGGATACTATGGCTACACCTTC

D: -
size: -
J: TRBJ1-2
V: TRBV19
CDR3: CASSIGSGGYTF
DNA: TGTGCCAGTAGTATCGGGTCGGGAGGCTACACCTTC

D: -
size: -
J: TRBJ2-3
V: TRBV20-1
CDR3: CSASPAHKLNTDTQYF
DNA: TGCAGTGCTAGTCCCGCTCACAAGCTTAACACAGATACGCAGTATTTT

D: -
size: -
J: TRBJ2-4
V: TRBV12-3/TRBV12-4
CDR3: CASSLNRWNIQYF
DNA: TGTGCCAGCAGTTTGAACAGGTGGAACATTCAGTACTTC

D: TRBD1
size: many
J: TRBJ2-1
V: TRBV7-9
CDR3: CASSPQGDNEQFF
DNA: TGTGCCAGCAGCCCGCAGGGGGACAATGAGCAGTTCTTC

D: -
size: -
J: TRBJ2-3
V: TRBV15
CDR3: CATSLWADTQYF
DNA: TGTGCCACCAGCCTATGGGCAGATACGCAGTATTTT

D: -
size: few
J: TRBJ2-7
V: TRBV4-3
CDR3: CASSQAWVLNYEQYF
DNA: TGCGCCAGCAGCCAAGCCTGGGTCCTTAACTACGAGCAGTACTTC

D: -
size: few
J: TRBJ2-1
V: TRBV5-1
CDR3: CASSSLGSYNEQFF
DNA: TGCGCCAGCAGCTCCCTAGGCTCCTACAATGAGCAGTTCTTC

D: TRBD1
size: -
J: TRBJ1-1
V: TRBV7-2
CDR3: CASSLAGGRTEAFF
DNA: TGTGCCAGCAGCCTTGCAGGGGGGCGGACTGAAGCTTTCTTT

D: TRBD1
size: once
J: TRBJ2-1
V: TRBV7-2
CDR3: CASSLGDRTLNEQFF
DNA: TGTGCCAGCAGCTTGGGGGACAGGACTCTAAATGAGCAGTTCTTC

D: TRBD2
size: few
J: TRBJ2-1
V: TRBV6-2/TRBV6-3
CDR3: CASSYPVLSGSSNEQFF
DNA: TGTGCCAGCAGTTACCCCGTCTTGAGCGGGAGCTCGAATGAGCAGTTCTTC

D: -
size: many
J: TRBJ2-3
V: TRBV6-2/TRBV6-3
CDR3: CASSSPGGIGTDTQYF
DNA: TGTGCCAGCAGCTCCCCGGGCGGGATTGGCACAGATACGCAGTATTTT

D: TRBD1
size: -
J: TRBJ2-1
V: TRBV15
CDR3: CATSTGQGYNEQFF
DNA: TGTGCCACCAGCACGGGACAGGGCTACAATGAGCAGTTCTTC

D: -
size: -
J: TRBJ2-2
V: TRBV29-1
CDR3: CSVADPGGELFF
DNA: TGCAGCGTTGCGGACCCAGGCGGGGAGCTGTTTTTT

D: -
size: few
J: TRBJ2-7
V: TRBV15
CDR3: CATSRPPNYEQYF
DNA: TGTGCCACCAGCAGACCCCCGAACTACGAGCAGTACTTC

D: TRBD2
size: -
J: TRBJ2-1
V: TRBV7-9
CDR3: CASRVWTSLTYNEQFF
DNA: TGTGCCAGCAGGGTTTGGACTAGTTTGACCTACAATGAGCAGTTCTTC

D: -
size: -
J: TRBJ2-5
V: TRBV4-2
CDR3: CASSQNSDFQETQYF
DNA: TGTGCCAGCAGCCAAAACTCGGACTTCCAAGAGACCCAGTACTTC

D: TRBD2
size: -
J: TRBJ2-3
V: TRBV5-6
CDR3: CASSLEGLATTTTDTQYF
DNA: TGTGCCAGCAGCTTGGAAGGACTAGCGACGACTACCACAGATACGCAGTATTTT

D: TRBD2
size: few
J: TRBJ2-1
V: TRBV15
CDR3: CATSRERSLAVYEQFF
DNA: TGTGCCACCAGCAGAGAGCGGTCGCTAGCGGTTTATGAGCAGTTCTTC

D: TRBD2
size: many
J: TRBJ2-7
V: TRBV20-1
CDR3: CSARPYTLAASYEQYF
DNA: TGCAGTGCTAGACCCTACACCCTAGCGGCCTCCTACGAGCAGTACTTC

D: TRBD1
size: -
J: TRBJ2-1
V: TRBV10-3
CDR3: CAISRQGAEDEQFF
DNA: TGTGCCATCAGCAGACAGGGGGCGGAGGATGAGCAGTTCTTC

D: TRBD1
size: few
J: TRBJ1-3
V: TRBV5-1
CDR3: CASSLDPGQGYSGNTIYF
DNA: TGCGCCAGCAGCTTGGACCCGGGACAGGGATACTCTGGAAACACCATATATTTT

D: TRBD1
size: many
J: TRBJ1-1
V: TRBV5-8
CDR3: CASSLTGQGDTEAFF
DNA: TGTGCCAGCAGCTTGACAGGACAGGGGGACACTGAAGCTTTCTTT

D: -
size: -
J: TRBJ2-5
V: TRBV5-1
CDR3: CASSPGVGGGLQETQYF
DNA: TGCGCCAGCAGCCCGGGAGTAGGGGGAGGCCTCCAAGAGACCCAGTACTTC

D: TRBD1
size: few
J: TRBJ2-1
V: TRBV15
CDR3: CATSRGPGQGAETRGNEQFF
DNA: TGTGCCACCAGCAGAGGGCCAGGACAGGGGGCGGAAACCAGGGGGAATGAGCAGTTCTTC

D: -
size: many
J: TRBJ2-5
V: TRBV18
CDR3: CASSRQETQYF
DNA: TGTGCCAGCTCACGCCAAGAGACCCAGTACTTC

D: -
size: -
J: TRBJ2-5
V: TRBV5-1
CDR3: CARGRQDQETQYF
DNA: TGCGCGAGAGGGCGACAGGACCAAGAGACCCAGTACTTC

D: -
size: few
J: TRBJ1-5
V: TRBV28
CDR3: CASSRPGAINQPQHF
DNA: TGTGCCAGCAGCCGCCCGGGGGCAATCAATCAGCCCCAGCATTTT

D: TRBD1
size: -
J: TRBJ2-3
V: TRBV7-2
CDR3: CASSSRNRQGADTQYF
DNA: TGTGCCAGCAGCTCCCGAAACAGACAGGGCGCAGATACGCAGTATTTT

D: TRBD2
size: few
J: TRBJ2-3
V: TRBV29-1
CDR3: CSVEDHPSGGTDTQYF
DNA: TGCAGCGTTGAAGATCACCCTAGCGGGGGCACAGATACGCAGTATTTT

D: TRBD2
size: -
J: TRBJ2-5
V: TRBV28
CDR3: CASRTGGVEETQYF
DNA: TGTGCCAGCAGAACGGGAGGGGTGGAGGAGACCCAGTACTTC

D: -
size: -
J: TRBJ2-2
V: TRBV18
CDR3: CASSRDGFTGELFF
DNA: TGTGCCAGCTCACGGGACGGATTCACCGGGGAGCTGTTTTTT

D: TRBD2
size: many
J: TRBJ2-3
V: TRBV28
CDR3: CASSLRSGTRFWTDTQYF
DNA: TGTGCCAGCAGTTTAAGGTCTGGGACTAGGTTTTGGACAGATACGCAGTATTTT

D: -
size: many
J: TRBJ1-1
V: TRBV9
CDR3: CASSPAVRLSTEAFF
DNA: TGTGCCAGCAGCCCTGCGGTAAGGCTTAGCACTGAAGCTTTCTTT

D: -
size: many
J: TRBJ2-1
V: TRBV12-3/TRBV12-4
CDR3: CASSPLGNEQFF
DNA: TGTGCCAGCAGCCCATTGGGCAATGAGCAGTTCTTC

D: -
size: many
J: TRBJ1-1
V: TRBV7-3
CDR3: CASSLAKNTEAFF
DNA: TGTGCCAGCAGCTTAGCCAAGAACACTGAAGCTTTCTTT

D: -
size: few
J: TRBJ1-2
V: TRBV28
CDR3: CASSFGQNYGYTF
DNA: TGTGCCAGCAGTTTTGGGCAGAACTATGGCTACACCTTC

D: -
size: many
J: TRBJ2-5
V: TRBV5-5
CDR3: CASSRTLAGETQYF
DNA: TGTGCCAGCAGCCGGACACTGGCGGGGGAGACCCAGTACTTC

D: TRBD1
size: -
J: TRBJ1-1
V: TRBV7-9
CDR3: CASSLQGAEDEAFF
DNA: TGTGCCAGCAGCTTACAGGGGGCAGAGGACGAAGCTTTCTTT

D: TRBD2
size: -
J: TRBJ2-1
V: TRBV7-2
CDR3: CASSLAGTSGFNEQFF
DNA: TGTGCCAGCAGCTTAGCGGGGACTAGCGGGTTCAATGAGCAGTTCTTC

D: TRBD1
size: -
J: TRBJ2-3
V: TRBV5-1
CDR3: CASSWTGRDTQYF
DNA: TGCGCCAGCAGCTGGACAGGGCGAGATACGCAGTATTTT

D: TRBD2
size: few
J: TRBJ2-1
V: TRBV3-1
CDR3: CASSQDLRASGLYNEQFF
DNA: TGTGCCAGCAGCCAAGATCTTAGGGCTAGCGGGCTTTACAATGAGCAGTTCTTC

D: -
size: many
J: TRBJ2-3
V: TRBV6-1
CDR3: CASSEDGGSTDTQYF
DNA: TGTGCCAGCAGTGAAGATGGCGGGAGCACAGATACGCAGTATTTT